One sample yielded the 26 T cell receptor beta chains listed below, sequenced in a study of T cells expressing NK-cell markers. After re-calling the 5' RACE reads, TCRdb lists one entry per CDR3 protein, DNA absent. The ten most abundant clones cover roughly 1.4% of a sample with about 430,000 distinct CDR3 sequences. What was sequenced was blood T cells: a sorted CD56 or NKG2C T cell subset, CD4+ or CD8+ T cells, or bulk PBMC T cells (not recorded which). These receptor sequences come from a woman aged 45-65 years in good health.

The CDR3 region is CAITSEETQYF. The chain has TRBV10-3 and TRBJ2-5; TCRdb outputs TRBD2, but without DNA this stays unchecked. This CDR3 has 11 residues. CDR1 is ENHRY and CDR2 is SYGVKD in the germline V gene.

The rearrangement uses TRBV11-3 and TRBJ2-1; the TCRdb D gene call, TRBD1, has no DNA to confirm it. Germline V gene sequence: CDR1 SGHNT, CDR2 YENEEA. This CDR3 region has 16 residues. The CDR3 sequence is CASSPSGSGNNNEQFF.

V gene TRBV20-1 combines with J gene TRBJ1-2; TCRdb gives TRBD1 as the D gene, but with no DNA this cannot be confirmed. The CDR3 is 13 residues long. Germline CDR1 reads DFQATT; CDR2 reads SNEGSKA (reference sequence). This CDR3 is CSARVGTPLGYTF.

The V gene is TRBV2, the J gene TRBJ2-3; TCRdb reports TRBD1, a call that lacks DNA to check it against. Germline lookup yields CDR1 SNHLY and CDR2 FYNNEI. The CDR3 contains 14 residues. CDR3 loop: CASSDDGGGDTQYF.

The genes are TRBV19 and TRBJ2-1. Germline V gene data show CDR1 as LNHDA and CDR2 as SQIVND (reference sequence). The CDR3 totals 14 residues. Here the CDR3 reads CAISSIPSYNEQFF.

This chain connects TRBV10-3 to TRBJ2-4; TCRdb lists TRBD1, though no DNA is available to test this call. CDR1 and CDR2 (germline): ENHRY, SYGVKD. The CDR3 totals 14 residues. CDR3 amino acids: CAIRPGQGGNIQYF.

CDR3: CASSQDPASATGNIQYF. The chain links TRBV4-2 to TRBJ2-4; TCRdb's D call, TRBD2, is unchecked because there is no DNA. Germline assignment: CDR1 LGHNA and CDR2 YNFKEQ. The CDR3 runs to 17 residues.

The chain recombines TRBV29-1 with TRBJ2-3; TCRdb outputs TRBD1, but without DNA this stays unchecked. The CDR3 is made up of 13 amino acids. Germline V CDR1 and CDR2: SQVTM, ANQGSEA. CDR3 sequence reads: CSVNRGIPDTQYF.

The chain uses TRBV5-1 and TRBJ2-1; TCRdb selects TRBD2, and the lack of DNA leaves this call unchecked. Germline-derived CDR1 and CDR2 are SGHRS and YFSETQ. The CDR3 has 15 residues. CDR3 amino acids: CASSLEVGGSDVQFF.

The gene calls are TRBV6-5 and TRBJ2-7. The CDR3 extends over 14 amino acids. CDR1 and CDR2 from the germline V gene are MNHEY and SVGAGI. The CDR3 here is CASSPWGRSYEQYF.

The chain uses TRBV5-6 and TRBJ1-1; TCRdb reports TRBD1, a call that lacks DNA to check it against. The CDR3 is 15 amino acids. Per the germline V gene, CDR1 is SGHDT and CDR2 is YYEEEE. This CDR3 is CASSFRDRAGAEAFF.

This CDR3 reads CSSWVRNTEAFF. This chain links TRBV20-1 with TRBJ1-1. The germline gives CDR1 DFQATT, CDR2 SNEGSKA (reference sequence). The CDR3 is 12 residues long.

The chain combines TRBV20-1 with TRBJ2-6; absent DNA, TCRdb's TRBD1 call cannot be checked. This CDR3 region has 16 residues. CDR1 is DFQATT, CDR2 SNEGSKA, per germline (reference sequence). This CDR3 reads CSASLGGTSGANVLTF.

The chain links TRBV29-1 to TRBJ2-3; the TCRdb D gene call, TRBD1, has no DNA to confirm it. Germline loops: CDR1 SQVTM, CDR2 ANQGSEA. The CDR3 contains 13 residues. This chain's CDR3 is CSARGSGTDTQYF.

The chain uses TRBV7-9 and TRBJ2-4. The germline gives CDR1 SEHNR, CDR2 FQNEAQ (reference sequence). The CDR3 runs 15 residues. CDR3 residues: CASSLAADFKNIQYF.

This chain links TRBV4-1 with TRBJ2-2; TCRdb indicates TRBD1, and absent DNA this call remains unverified. The CDR3 sequence is 14 residues long. The germline CDR1 and CDR2 sequences are MGHRA and YSYEKL. CDR3 region: CASDRDRGTGELFF.

The chain carries TRBV24-1 and TRBJ1-1. From germline, CDR1 is KGHDR and CDR2 SFDVKD. This CDR3 contains 13 residues. The CDR3 region is CATSQTSNTEAFF.

The chain links TRBV2 to TRBJ2-5; TCRdb reports TRBD1, a call that lacks DNA to check it against. CDR1 is SNHLY, CDR2 FYNNEI, per germline. The CDR3 length is 14 residues. CDR3: CASRPDRGFETQYF.

V gene TRBV5-1 combines with J gene TRBJ2-5; TCRdb calls TRBD1, which cannot be checked without DNA. The CDR3 is 12 residues long. The germline V gene encodes CDR1 SGHRS and CDR2 YFSETQ. The CDR3 here is CASLRVRETQYF. The variable domain in full, with the rest retrieved from reference TRBV5-1 and TRBJ2-5, is KAGVTQTPRYLIKTRGQQVTLSCSPISGHRSVSWYQQTPGQGLQFLFEYFSETQRNKGNFPGRFSGRQFSNSRSEMNVSTLELGDSALYLCASLRVRETQYFGPGTRLLVL.

The chain employs TRBV12-3 or TRBV12-4 and TRBJ2-2; as DNA is missing, the TRBD2 call by TCRdb cannot be tested. The CDR3 totals 17 residues. CDR3 protein: CASSLDSLAGVPGELFF.

The chain links TRBV20-1 to TRBJ2-5; TCRdb's D gene call, TRBD2, goes unchecked for lack of DNA. The CDR3 contains 15 residues. Germline assignment: CDR1 DFQATT and CDR2 SNEGSKA (reference sequence). The CDR3 sequence: CSATGTSVWQETQYF.

This sequence joins TRBV12-5 and TRBJ2-3; there is no DNA to check the TCRdb D call of TRBD2. Per the germline V gene, CDR1 is LGHNT and CDR2 is FRNRAP. This CDR3 contains 15 residues. The chain's CDR3 is CASGTVAGAGDTQYF. The complete variable domain, with remaining parts taken from reference TRBV12-5 and TRBJ2-3, reads DARVTQTPRHKVTEMGQEVTMRCQPILGHNTVFWYRQTMMQGLELLAYFRNRAPLDDSGMPKDRFSAEMPDATLATLKIQPSEPRDSAVYFCASGTVAGAGDTQYFGPGTRLTVL.

J is TRBJ2-3 and V is TRBV18; there is no DNA to check the TCRdb D call of TRBD2. Germline CDR1 reads KGHSH; CDR2 reads LQKENI. The CDR3 runs to 14 residues. This CDR3 reads CASSLLRPADTQYF. Looking up the rest from reference TRBV18 and TRBJ2-3 gives the full variable domain: NAGVMQNPRHLVRRRGQEARLRCSPMKGHSHVYWYRQLPEEGLKFMVYLQKENIIDESGMPKERFSAEFPKEGPSILRIQQVVRGDSAAYFCASSLLRPADTQYFGPGTRLTVL.

The chain couples TRBV30 to TRBJ2-7. Germline V gene lookup returns CDR1 GTSNPN and CDR2 SVGIG (reference sequence). The CDR3 length is 11 residues. CDR3 region: CAWSVTQPQYF.

The J gene is TRBJ2-7, the V gene TRBV14; checking the TCRdb D call of TRBD2 is not possible without DNA. Germline-derived CDR1 and CDR2 are SGHDN and FVKESK. The CDR3 sequence is 15 residues long. CDR3 residues: CAIMKNSGRSYEQYF.

The V and J genes are TRBV5-4 and TRBJ2-1; TCRdb picks TRBD2, but there is no DNA to check that call. Germline CDR1 and CDR2: SGHNT and YYREEE (reference sequence). This CDR3 contains 12 residues. The CDR3 sequence: CASGPPRGGQFF.